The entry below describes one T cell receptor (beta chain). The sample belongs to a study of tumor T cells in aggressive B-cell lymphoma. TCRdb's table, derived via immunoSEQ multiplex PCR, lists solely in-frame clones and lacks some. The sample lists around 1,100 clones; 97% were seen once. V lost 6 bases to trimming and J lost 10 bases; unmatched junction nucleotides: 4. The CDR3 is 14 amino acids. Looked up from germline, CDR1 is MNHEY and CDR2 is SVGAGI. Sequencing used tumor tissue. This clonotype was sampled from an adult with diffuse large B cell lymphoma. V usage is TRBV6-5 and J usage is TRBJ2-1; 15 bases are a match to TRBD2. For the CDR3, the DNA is TGTGCCAGCAGCCCGGGACTAGCGGGAGGAGAGCAGTTCTTC. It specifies CASSPGLAGGEQFF.